The entry below gives a single T cell receptor (beta chain) sequence along with its context. Its antigen is currently unknown. The data were obtained in a study of T cells in Graves' hyperthyroidism and ophthalmopathy. For the study at large: Peripheral blood was taken when the disease was first diagnosed, before any treatment began. Study-level points and caveats: Among thyroid clonotypes expanded above 0.001, most also appeared in blood.

Amplified TCR beta CDR3 regions came from RNA transcripts. A set of HTBI primers served as the primers for a first-round RT-PCR of the TCR CDR3. Each CDR3 protein is one row after TCRdb ran MiXCR on the multiplex PCR reads. The sample yields a few hundred thousand distinct CDR3 sequences, about 18% seen once. Diagnosis of hyperthyroidism was new in patients aged 18 to 65, and its duration was under 2 months. Lactation, pregnancy, other autoimmune disease or uncontrolled infection led to exclusion of patients. The CDR3 is 15 amino acids. Trimming took 6 bases from V and 0 from J, leaving 14 bases between them. CDR1 LNHDA and CDR2 SQIVND come from the germline V gene (reference sequence).

The sequencing sample was made of blood. The source of this sequence is a woman in her 50s with Graves' hyperthyroidism. The chain is built from TRBV19 and TRBJ1-1; tentative D call: TRBD1 (5 bases). As DNA, the CDR3 is TGTGCCAGTAGGACCCGACAGATCATGAACACTGAAGCTTTCTTT. Translated: CASRTRQIMNTEAFF.